What follows is one T cell receptor (beta chain) and its context. The antigen is unknown. These data are taken from a study of cytomegalovirus exposure and HLA in healthy donors. Overall study results and limits: Most observed TCR sequences were rare, whereas some public TCRs were detected in many donors. A few V segments could not be told apart, such as TRBV6-2 and TRBV6-3, and were left out.

60 Vbeta and 13 Jbeta primers were used in PCR. Clones were read by immunoSEQ multiplex PCR, and TCRdb kept only the in-frame ones, dropping some. The sample records 150,000 to 200,000 clones, 82% being singletons. The V segment lost 3 bases and the J segment 0 bases; nucleotides outside the gene matches: 3. CDR3 length: 17 amino acids. The receptor's source is a woman between 45 and 60 years old in good health and CMV-seropositive. The chain couples TRBV5-3 to TRBJ2-1; 13 bases fit TRBD2. TRBV5-3 is noted as an ORF with a role that remains uncertain. The sequenced sample was PBMCs. The CDR3: CARSYGTSGTSYNEQFF. As DNA, the CDR3 is TGTGCCAGAAGCTATGGGACTAGCGGGACCTCCTACAATGAGCAGTTCTTC.